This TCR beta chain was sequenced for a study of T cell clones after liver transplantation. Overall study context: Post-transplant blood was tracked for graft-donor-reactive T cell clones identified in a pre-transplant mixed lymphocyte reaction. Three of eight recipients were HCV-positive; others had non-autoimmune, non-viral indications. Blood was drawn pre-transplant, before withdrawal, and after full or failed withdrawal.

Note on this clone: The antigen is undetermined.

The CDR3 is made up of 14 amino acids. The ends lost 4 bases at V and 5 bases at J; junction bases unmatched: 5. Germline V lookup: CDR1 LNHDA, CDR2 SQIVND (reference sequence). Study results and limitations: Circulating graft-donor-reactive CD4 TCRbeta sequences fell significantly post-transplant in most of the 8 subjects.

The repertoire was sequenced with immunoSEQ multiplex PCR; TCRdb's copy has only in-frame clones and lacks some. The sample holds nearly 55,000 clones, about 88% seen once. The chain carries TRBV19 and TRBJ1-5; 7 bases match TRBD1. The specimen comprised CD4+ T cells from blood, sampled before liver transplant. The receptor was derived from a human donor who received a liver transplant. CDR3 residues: CASSTRGQYQPQHF. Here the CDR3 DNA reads TGTGCCAGTAGTACCCGGGGACAGTATCAGCCCCAGCATTTT.